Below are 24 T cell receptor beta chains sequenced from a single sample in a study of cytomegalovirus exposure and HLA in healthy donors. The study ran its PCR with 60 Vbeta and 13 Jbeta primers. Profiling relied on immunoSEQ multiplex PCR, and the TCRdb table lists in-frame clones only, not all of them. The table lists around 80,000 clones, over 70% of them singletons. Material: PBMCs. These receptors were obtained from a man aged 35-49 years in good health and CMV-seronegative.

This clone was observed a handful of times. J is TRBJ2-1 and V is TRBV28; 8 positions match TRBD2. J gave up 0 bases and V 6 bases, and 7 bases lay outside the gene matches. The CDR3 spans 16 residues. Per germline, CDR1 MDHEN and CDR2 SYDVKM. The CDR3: CASSTLSGSSYNEQFF. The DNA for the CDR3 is TGTGCCAGCAGCACTCTGAGCGGGAGCTCCTACAATGAGCAGTTCTTC.

The CDR3 is CASGGGAGGPTDTQYF. DNA of the CDR3: TGTGCCAGCGGCGGCGGGGCGGGAGGGCCCACAGATACGCAGTATTTT. The chain has TRBV13 and TRBJ2-3, with 9 bases lining up with TRBD2. Trimming cost V 8 bases and J 2 bases; bases outside gene matches: 11. There are 16 residues in the CDR3. Looked up from germline, CDR1 is PRHDT and CDR2 is FYEKMQ (reference sequence).

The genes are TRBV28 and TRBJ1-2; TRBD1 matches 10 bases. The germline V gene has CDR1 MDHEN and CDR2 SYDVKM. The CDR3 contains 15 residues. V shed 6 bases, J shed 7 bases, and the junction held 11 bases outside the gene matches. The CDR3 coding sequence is TGTGCCAGCAGCCGAGGACAGGGGGTCGGGGCTGGCTACACCTTC. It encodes CASSRGQGVGAGYTF.

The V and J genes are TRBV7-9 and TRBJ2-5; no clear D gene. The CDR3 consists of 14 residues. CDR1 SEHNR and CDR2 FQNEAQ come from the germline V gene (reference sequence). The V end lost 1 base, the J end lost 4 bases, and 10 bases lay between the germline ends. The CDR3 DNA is TGTGCCAGCAGCTTAGTCCAGAAACCAGAGACCCAGTACTTC. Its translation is CASSLVQKPETQYF.

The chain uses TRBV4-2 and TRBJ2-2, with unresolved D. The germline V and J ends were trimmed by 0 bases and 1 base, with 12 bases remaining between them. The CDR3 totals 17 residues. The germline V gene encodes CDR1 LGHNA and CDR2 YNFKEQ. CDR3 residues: CASSQDLWSRNTGELFF. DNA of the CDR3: TGTGCCAGCAGCCAAGATTTGTGGAGCCGGAACACCGGGGAGCTGTTTTTT.

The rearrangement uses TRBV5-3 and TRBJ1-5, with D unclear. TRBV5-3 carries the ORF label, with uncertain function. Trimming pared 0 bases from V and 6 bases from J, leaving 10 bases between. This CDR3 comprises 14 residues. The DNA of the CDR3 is TGTGCCAGAAGCTTGGCCCTAATAGTTCAGCCCCAGCATTTT. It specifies CARSLALIVQPQHF.

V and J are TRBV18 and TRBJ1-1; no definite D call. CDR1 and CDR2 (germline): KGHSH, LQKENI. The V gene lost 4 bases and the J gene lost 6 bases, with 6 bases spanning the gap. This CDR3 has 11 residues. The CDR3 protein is CASSRRAEAFF. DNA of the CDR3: TGTGCCAGCTCACGCCGCGCTGAAGCTTTCTTT.

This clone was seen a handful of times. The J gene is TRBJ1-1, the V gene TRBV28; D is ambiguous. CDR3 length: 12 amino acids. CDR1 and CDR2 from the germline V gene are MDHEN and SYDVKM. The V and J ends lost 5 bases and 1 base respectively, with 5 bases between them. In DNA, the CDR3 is TGTGCCAGCAGTGATAGGAACACTGAAGCTTTCTTT. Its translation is CASSDRNTEAFF.

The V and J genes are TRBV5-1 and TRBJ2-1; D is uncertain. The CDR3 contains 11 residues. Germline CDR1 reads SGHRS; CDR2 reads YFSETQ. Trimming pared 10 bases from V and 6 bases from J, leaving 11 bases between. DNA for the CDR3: TGCGCCTCCCATTCGAGCAATGAGCAGTTCTTC. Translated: CASHSSNEQFF.

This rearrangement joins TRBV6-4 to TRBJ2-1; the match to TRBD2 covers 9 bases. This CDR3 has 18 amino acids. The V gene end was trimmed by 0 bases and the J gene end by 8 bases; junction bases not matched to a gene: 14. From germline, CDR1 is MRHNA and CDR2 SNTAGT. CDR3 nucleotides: TGTGCCAGCAGTGACTCAGTAATAGCGGGAGTTGGTAGCGATGAGCAGTTCTTC. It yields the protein CASSDSVIAGVGSDEQFF.

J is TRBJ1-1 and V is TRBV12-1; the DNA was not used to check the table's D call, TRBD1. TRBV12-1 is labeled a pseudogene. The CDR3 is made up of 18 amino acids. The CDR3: CASSFAVLTTGPNTEAFF. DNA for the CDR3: TGTGCCAGCAGCTTTGCAGTTTTAACGACAGGACCTAACACTGAAGCTTTCTTT.

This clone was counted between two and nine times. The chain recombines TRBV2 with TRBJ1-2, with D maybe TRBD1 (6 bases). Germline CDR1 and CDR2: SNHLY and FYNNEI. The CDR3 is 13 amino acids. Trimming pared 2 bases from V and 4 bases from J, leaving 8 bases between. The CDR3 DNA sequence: TGTGCCAGCAGTGAAACAGGGATCTATGGCTACACCTTC. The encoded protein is CASSETGIYGYTF.

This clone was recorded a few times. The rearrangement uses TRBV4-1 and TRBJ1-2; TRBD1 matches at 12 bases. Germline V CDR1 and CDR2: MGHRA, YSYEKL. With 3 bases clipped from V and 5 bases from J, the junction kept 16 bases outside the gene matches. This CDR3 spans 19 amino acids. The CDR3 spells CASSHTAVRGQGAYYGYTF. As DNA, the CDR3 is TGCGCCAGCAGCCACACCGCAGTCCGGGGACAGGGGGCGTATTATGGCTACACCTTC.

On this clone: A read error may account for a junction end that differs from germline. The DNA for the CDR3 is TGTGCCAGCTCCCGGGACAGCACTCAGCCCCAGCATTTT. This sequence encodes CASSRDSTQPQHF. V is TRBV6-4 and J is TRBJ1-5; 7 bases line up with TRBD1. From germline, CDR1 is MRHNA and CDR2 SNTAGT. The CDR3 has 13 residues.

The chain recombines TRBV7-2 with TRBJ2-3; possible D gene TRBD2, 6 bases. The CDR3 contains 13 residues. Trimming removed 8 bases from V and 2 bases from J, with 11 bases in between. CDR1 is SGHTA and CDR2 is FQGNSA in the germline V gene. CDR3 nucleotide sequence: TGTGCCAGCGTAGCGGAAAACACAGATACGCAGTATTTT. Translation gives CASVAENTDTQYF.

The CDR3 nucleotides read TGTGCCAGTAGTAAAACCCCGGAGCGCGCACGGAATCAGCCCCAGCATTTT. Amino acid sequence: CASSKTPERARNQPQHF. The V call is TRBV19, the J call TRBJ1-5; unclear D gene. The CDR3 contains 17 residues. Looked up from germline, CDR1 is LNHDA and CDR2 is SQIVND (reference sequence). V lost 4 bases, J lost 4 bases, and 20 bases lay in between.

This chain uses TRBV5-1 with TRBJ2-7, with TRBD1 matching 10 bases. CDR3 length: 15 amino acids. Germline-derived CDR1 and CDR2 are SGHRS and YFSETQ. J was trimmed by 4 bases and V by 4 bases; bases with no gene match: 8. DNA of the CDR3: TGCGCCAGCAGCAAAGGGACAGGGGCTAATTACGAGCAGTACTTC. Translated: CASSKGTGANYEQYF.

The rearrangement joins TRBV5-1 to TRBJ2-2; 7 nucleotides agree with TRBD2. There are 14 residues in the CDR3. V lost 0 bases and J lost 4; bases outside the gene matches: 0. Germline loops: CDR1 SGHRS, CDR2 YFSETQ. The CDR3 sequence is CASSLERGTGELFF. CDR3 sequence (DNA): TGCGCCAGCAGCTTGGAGCGGGGCACCGGGGAGCTGTTTTTT.

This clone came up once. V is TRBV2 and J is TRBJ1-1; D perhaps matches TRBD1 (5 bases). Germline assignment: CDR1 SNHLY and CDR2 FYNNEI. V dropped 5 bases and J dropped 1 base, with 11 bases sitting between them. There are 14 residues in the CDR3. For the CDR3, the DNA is TGTGCCAGCAGTAGGGACTCCGAGAACACTGAAGCTTTCTTT. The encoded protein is CASSRDSENTEAFF. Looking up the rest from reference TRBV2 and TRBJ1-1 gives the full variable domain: EPEVTQTPSHQVTQMGQEVILRCVPISNHLYFYWYRQILGQKVEFLVSFYNNEISEKSEIFDDQFSVERPDGSNFTLKIRSTKLEDSAMYFCASSRDSENTEAFFGQGTRLTVV.

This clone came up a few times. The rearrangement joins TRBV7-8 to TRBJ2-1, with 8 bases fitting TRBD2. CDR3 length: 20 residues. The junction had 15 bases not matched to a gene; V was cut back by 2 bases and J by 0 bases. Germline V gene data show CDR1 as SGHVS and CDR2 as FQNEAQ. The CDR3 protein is CASSLRFVLASGFSYNEQFF. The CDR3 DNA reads TGTGCCAGCAGCTTACGGTTTGTTTTGGCTAGCGGGTTCTCCTACAATGAGCAGTTCTTC.

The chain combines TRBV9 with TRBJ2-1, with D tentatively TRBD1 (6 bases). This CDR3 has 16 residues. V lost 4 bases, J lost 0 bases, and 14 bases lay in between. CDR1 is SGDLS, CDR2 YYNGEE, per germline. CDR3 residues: CASSQYRVSSYNEQFF. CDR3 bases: TGTGCCAGCAGCCAATACAGGGTTAGCTCCTACAATGAGCAGTTCTTC.

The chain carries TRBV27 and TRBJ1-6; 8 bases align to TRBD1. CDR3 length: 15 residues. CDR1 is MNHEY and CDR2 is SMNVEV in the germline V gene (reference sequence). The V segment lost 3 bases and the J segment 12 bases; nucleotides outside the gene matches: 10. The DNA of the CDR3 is TGTGCCAGCAGTTTGGGGACAGGCGGCCAGAAACCCCTCCACTTT. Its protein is CASSLGTGGQKPLHF.

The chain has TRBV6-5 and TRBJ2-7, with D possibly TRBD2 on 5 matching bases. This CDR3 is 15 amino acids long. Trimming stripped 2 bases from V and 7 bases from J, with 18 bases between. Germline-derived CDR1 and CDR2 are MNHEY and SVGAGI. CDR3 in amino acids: CASSYRYSQSGEQYF. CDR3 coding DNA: TGTGCCAGCAGTTACCGATACTCTCAGTCGGGGGAGCAGTACTTC.

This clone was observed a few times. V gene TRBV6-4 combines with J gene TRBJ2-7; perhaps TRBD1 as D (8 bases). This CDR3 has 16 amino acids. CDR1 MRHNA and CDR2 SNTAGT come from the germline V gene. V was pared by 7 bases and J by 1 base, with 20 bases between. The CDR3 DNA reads TGTGCCAGCAAACTACAGGGGGGAGGGCCTTCCTACGAGCAGTACTTC. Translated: CASKLQGGGPSYEQYF.